Following are 24 T cell receptor beta chains from one sample sequenced in a study of cytomegalovirus exposure and HLA in healthy donors. PCR used 60 Vbeta primers and 13 Jbeta primers. Profiled with immunoSEQ multiplex PCR; TCRdb holds only in-frame clones, not every one. The sample contains 90,000 to 110,000 clones, 83% of which appear only once. Sequenced sample: PBMCs. These receptor sequences come from a man aged 18 to 35 in good health and CMV-seronegative.

The chain carries TRBV30 and TRBJ1-5; TRBD1 matches at 7 bases. With V trimmed by 2 bases and J by 6 bases, 7 bases remained unmatched. The CDR3 extends over 14 amino acids. Germline loops: CDR1 GTSNPN, CDR2 SVGIG (reference sequence). In nucleotides, the CDR3 is TGTGCCTGGAGTTCCACAGGGGTTAGTCAGCCCCAGCATTTT. Translating gives CAWSSTGVSQPQHF.

This CDR3 is CASVKGGRYGYTF. CDR3 in DNA: TGTGCCAGCGTTAAGGGGGGGCGCTATGGCTACACCTTC. The chain carries TRBV6-4 and TRBJ1-2; D may be TRBD1 (6 bases). The CDR3 contains 13 residues. Per the germline V gene, CDR1 is MRHNA and CDR2 is SNTAGT. The V gene lost 8 bases and the J gene lost 4 bases, with 14 bases spanning the gap.

V gene TRBV29-1 combines with J gene TRBJ2-1; 8 bases match TRBD2. Unmatched junction bases numbered 14, after V lost 7 bases and J lost 3 bases. Per the germline V gene, CDR1 is SQVTM and CDR2 is ANQGSEA. This CDR3 has 16 residues. CDR3 amino acids: CSASLVASGRYNEQFF. The CDR3 DNA follows: TGCAGCGCTAGCCTGGTGGCTAGCGGGCGCTACAATGAGCAGTTCTTC.

The CDR3 sequence is CASSADLARQYF. Here the CDR3 DNA reads TGTGCCAGCAGCGCAGACCTAGCCCGGCAGTATTTT. The chain employs TRBV11-2 and TRBJ2-3; D is possibly TRBD2 (5 bases). The CDR3 totals 12 residues. Trimming took 5 bases from V and 11 from J, leaving 14 bases between them. CDR1 is SGHAT and CDR2 is FQNNGV in the germline V gene. Variable domain in full (rest from reference TRBV11-2 and TRBJ2-3): EAGVAQSPRYKIIEKRQSVAFWCNPISGHATLYWYQQILGQGPKLLIQFQNNGVVDDSQLPKDRFSAERLKGVDSTLKIQPAKLEDSAVYLCASSADLARQYFGPGTRLTVL.

The gene calls are TRBV7-3 and TRBJ2-7; a possible D gene is TRBD2 (5 bases). The CDR3 extends over 16 amino acids. V dropped 1 base and J dropped 0 bases, with 13 bases sitting between them. Germline V lookup: CDR1 SGHTA, CDR2 FQGTGA. The CDR3 sequence is CASSLNAAADSYEQYF. CDR3 bases: TGTGCCAGCAGCTTAAATGCCGCAGCGGACTCCTACGAGCAGTACTTC. Full variable domain (remainder filled in from reference TRBV7-3 and TRBJ2-7): GAGVSQTPSNKVTEKGKYVELRCDPISGHTALYWYRQSLGQGPEFLIYFQGTGAADDSGLPNDRFFAVRPEGSVSTLKIQRTERGDSAVYLCASSLNAAADSYEQYFGPGTRLTVT.

The chain carries TRBV7-9 and TRBJ2-3, with TRBD2 identical over 8 bases. The V gene end was trimmed by 3 bases and the J gene end by 2 bases; junction bases not matched to a gene: 4. The length of the CDR3 is 15 residues. Germline V gene lookup returns CDR1 SEHNR and CDR2 FQNEAQ (reference sequence). The CDR3 loop reads CASSLGSGTTDTQYF. CDR3 DNA sequence: TGTGCCAGCAGCTTGGGTAGCGGGACCACAGATACGCAGTATTTT.

V and J are TRBV11-2 and TRBJ1-1; maybe TRBD1 (6 bases). V lost 1 base, J lost 7 bases, and 10 bases lay in between. The CDR3 contains 13 residues. From germline, CDR1 is SGHAT and CDR2 FQNNGV. The CDR3 loop reads CASSLAGEYEAFF. The CDR3 coding sequence is TGTGCCAGCAGCTTAGCAGGGGAGTATGAAGCTTTCTTT. The whole variable domain, filled in from reference TRBV11-2 and TRBJ1-1, reads EAGVAQSPRYKIIEKRQSVAFWCNPISGHATLYWYQQILGQGPKLLIQFQNNGVVDDSQLPKDRFSAERLKGVDSTLKIQPAKLEDSAVYLCASSLAGEYEAFFGQGTRLTVV.

This chain links TRBV30 with TRBJ1-5, with D perhaps TRBD1 (5 bases). V gave up 3 bases and J gave up 2 bases, with 5 bases separating them. Germline V gene lookup returns CDR1 GTSNPN and CDR2 SVGIG (reference sequence). CDR3 length: 12 amino acids. Here the CDR3 reads CAWRQGNQPQHF. In DNA form, the CDR3 reads TGTGCCTGGAGACAGGGCAATCAGCCCCAGCATTTT.

The rearrangement uses TRBV7-2 and TRBJ2-3, with a possible D match to TRBD1 (6 bases). Trimming shortened V by 2 bases and J by 5 bases, and 8 bases separated the two germline ends. The CDR3 loop spans 13 amino acids. CDR1 and CDR2 from the germline V gene are SGHTA and FQGNSA. The CDR3 DNA sequence: TGTGCCAGCAGCTTAACAGGGAGAGATACGCAGTATTTT. Its translation is CASSLTGRDTQYF.

The gene calls are TRBV4-3 and TRBJ2-3; D possibly corresponds to TRBD1 (6 bases). Trimming stripped 0 bases from V and 0 bases from J, with 10 bases between. Germline CDR1 and CDR2: LGHNA and YSLEER. This CDR3 comprises 16 residues. This CDR3 is CASSQDRQGSTDTQYF. CDR3 in DNA: TGCGCCAGCAGCCAAGATAGGCAGGGGAGCACAGATACGCAGTATTTT.

The rearrangement joins TRBV5-4 to TRBJ2-5; 9 nucleotides line up with TRBD1. The trim removed 3 bases at V and 4 bases at J, leaving 4 bases unmatched. The CDR3 spans 14 residues. The germline V gene encodes CDR1 SGHNT and CDR2 YYREEE (reference sequence). In DNA form, the CDR3 reads TGTGCCAGCAGCTGGGACAGGGTGGGAGAGACCCAGTACTTC. It is translated as CASSWDRVGETQYF.

V gene TRBV7-9 combines with J gene TRBJ1-3; TRBD1 matches 7 bases. From germline, CDR1 is SEHNR and CDR2 FQNEAQ (reference sequence). The CDR3 is 15 residues long. V shed 3 bases and J 3 bases; nucleotides not matched to a gene: 5. The chain's CDR3 is CASSFRDRRGNTIYF. The CDR3 DNA reads as TGTGCCAGCAGCTTCCGGGACAGACGTGGAAACACCATATATTTT.

This chain joins TRBV6-1 and TRBJ2-7; 7 bases fit TRBD1. CDR3 length: 13 amino acids. V gave up 9 bases and J gave up 2 bases; unmatched junction bases: 7. The germline CDR1 and CDR2 sequences are MNHNS and SASEGT. CDR3 DNA sequence: TGTGCCAGTACCGGGACAGTAACCTACGAGCAGTACTTC. This codes for CASTGTVTYEQYF.

The chain uses TRBV6-4 and TRBJ2-3, with 11 bases that match TRBD1. The CDR3 is 14 residues long. Germline values: CDR1 MRHNA, CDR2 SNTAGT. Germline trimming cut 3 bases from V and 4 bases from J; bases unmatched to any gene: 0. The CDR3 sequence: CASSEGQGADTQYF. Written as DNA, the CDR3 is TGTGCCAGCAGTGAGGGACAGGGGGCAGATACGCAGTATTTT.

The rearrangement uses TRBV28 and TRBJ2-7; D is possibly TRBD2 (5 bases). CDR3 length equals 15 residues. Trimming left V 3 bases short and J 4 bases short, with 16 bases between. The germline V gene encodes CDR1 MDHEN and CDR2 SYDVKM. The DNA for the CDR3 is TGTGCCAGCAGTTTGCCTTGGGGAGAGAGGTACGAGCAGTACTTC. It is translated as CASSLPWGERYEQYF.

This clone came up a few times. The chain couples TRBV10-3 to TRBJ1-1; the D is unclear. V shed 7 bases and J shed 7 bases, with 10 bases lying between them. This CDR3 has 11 amino acids. Per germline, CDR1 ENHRY and CDR2 SYGVKD. CDR3 bases: TGTGCCATCATGAGGGCTGGTGAAGCTTTCTTT. It specifies CAIMRAGEAFF.

This clone has just a few counts. The chain links TRBV27 to TRBJ1-2; TRBD1 is a possible D gene (5 bases). The germline V gene encodes CDR1 MNHEY and CDR2 SMNVEV (reference sequence). There are 14 residues in the CDR3. V lost 6 bases and J lost 3, with 14 bases in between. Here the CDR3 reads CASSLSGGYYGYTF. The CDR3 nucleotides are TGTGCCAGCAGCCTGAGTGGGGGGTACTATGGCTACACCTTC.

CDR3 in amino acids: CASSIRQNTGELFF. CDR3 nucleotide sequence: TGTGCCAGTAGTATAAGACAAAACACCGGGGAGCTGTTTTTT. The rearrangement uses TRBV19 and TRBJ2-2; no reliable D call. Per the germline V gene, CDR1 is LNHDA and CDR2 is SQIVND (reference sequence). This CDR3 is built from 14 residues. V was pared by 2 bases and J by 2 bases, with 6 bases between.

J is TRBJ1-2 and V is TRBV15, with D unclear. The CDR3 extends over 13 amino acids. CDR1 is LNHNV and CDR2 is YYDKDF in the germline V gene (reference sequence). Trimming removed 2 bases at V and 5 bases at J, with 9 bases between. The CDR3 DNA sequence: TGTGCCACCAGCAGAAGACATGGGTATGGCTACACCTTC. This codes for CATSRRHGYGYTF.

This sequence joins TRBV19 and TRBJ2-3; TRBD1 aligns across 7 bases. The CDR3 runs to 14 residues. Germline V gene data show CDR1 as LNHDA and CDR2 as SQIVND (reference sequence). The V and J ends lost 3 bases and 3 bases, in that order; junction bases with no gene match: 3. The CDR3 is CASSIQGVTDTQYF. The DNA of the CDR3 is TGTGCCAGTAGTATCCAGGGGGTGACAGATACGCAGTATTTT.

In DNA, the CDR3 is TGTGCCAGCAGCTTAGTCACAGGGCCATCCTACGAGCAGTACTTC. Protein product: CASSLVTGPSYEQYF. The V gene is TRBV7-2, the J gene TRBJ2-7, with a tentative D call TRBD1 (6 bases). CDR3 length equals 15 residues. Trimming removed 1 base from V and 1 base from J, with 11 bases in between. The germline V gene encodes CDR1 SGHTA and CDR2 FQGNSA.

This rearrangement joins TRBV7-6 to TRBJ1-1; no clear D gene. This CDR3 spans 14 amino acids. Germline V gene lookup returns CDR1 SGHVS and CDR2 FNYEAQ. Trimming removed 5 bases from V and 2 bases from J, with 12 bases in between. In DNA form, the CDR3 reads TGTGCCAGCAGCCCGAGCATACTTAACACTGAAGCTTTCTTT. Amino acids: CASSPSILNTEAFF.

For this clone: A read error may account for a junction end that differs from germline. This rearrangement joins TRBV11-3 to TRBJ2-7, with 9 bases lining up with TRBD1. From germline, CDR1 is SGHNT and CDR2 YENEEA. The CDR3 extends over 14 amino acids. The CDR3 spells CASSVEQGADEQYF. In nucleotides, the CDR3 is TGTGCCAGCAGCGTAGAACAGGGGGCTGACGAGCAGTACTTC.

This rearrangement joins TRBV19 to TRBJ2-6; D is unclear. V lost 1 base and J lost 2, with 9 bases in between. The CDR3 is 16 amino acids. Germline V gene sequence: CDR1 LNHDA, CDR2 SQIVND (reference sequence). The CDR3 protein is CASSIVSGTGANVLTF. CDR3 nucleotides: TGTGCCAGTAGTATAGTTTCCGGTACTGGGGCCAACGTCCTGACTTTC. Full variable domain (missing parts from reference TRBV19 and TRBJ2-6): DGGITQSPKYLFRKEGQNVTLSCEQNLNHDAMYWYRQDPGQGLRLIYYSQIVNDFQKGDIAEGYSVSREKKESFPLTVTSAQKNPTAFYLCASSIVSGTGANVLTFGAGSRLTVL.